The 7 T cell receptor beta chains reported below all come from one sample, sequenced in a study of blood T cell repertoires in COVID-19. Data came from immunoSEQ multiplex PCR; TCRdb stores just in-frame clones and leaves some out. The data show about 180,000 clones, approximately 85% seen once. Sequences were obtained from peripheral blood. Receptor source: a woman of 80 years or more with acute or convalescent COVID-19.

The chain couples TRBV30 to TRBJ2-7; 8 bases are a match to TRBD1. Trimming took 4 bases from V and 1 from J; bases not matched to a gene: 6. The germline V gene encodes CDR1 GTSNPN and CDR2 SVGIG (reference sequence). CDR3 size: 14 residues. The CDR3 is CAWNAGGSSYEQYF. The CDR3 DNA reads TGTGCCTGGAACGCAGGGGGCAGTTCCTACGAGCAGTACTTC.

The V call is TRBV7-6, the J call TRBJ1-2, with D tentatively TRBD1 (5 bases). Germline CDR1 SGHVS, CDR2 FNYEAQ. V shed 1 base and J shed 4 bases, with 19 bases lying between them. The CDR3 is made up of 17 amino acids. CDR3 region: CASSLGGRGTSGYGYTF. CDR3 nucleotides: TGTGCCAGCAGCTTAGGAGGGCGCGGGACCTCAGGCTATGGCTACACCTTC.

This rearrangement joins TRBV9 to TRBJ1-2; possibly TRBD1 for D (5 bases). There are 15 residues in the CDR3. V dropped 0 bases and J dropped 10 bases, with 19 bases sitting between them. Germline V gene sequence: CDR1 SGDLS, CDR2 YYNGEE. This CDR3 is CASSVEAQGIFVYTF. In nucleotides, the CDR3 is TGTGCCAGCAGCGTAGAGGCGCAGGGCATTTTTGTCTACACCTTC.

The V gene is TRBV5-1, the J gene TRBJ1-1; no clear D gene. Trimming took 3 bases from V and 0 from J, leaving 6 bases between them. This CDR3 comprises 13 residues. Germline assignment: CDR1 SGHRS and CDR2 YFSETQ. Here the CDR3 reads CASSYRLNTEAFF. The DNA for the CDR3 is TGCGCCAGCAGCTACCGGTTGAACACTGAAGCTTTCTTT.

J is TRBJ1-1 and V is TRBV14; no firm D call. V dropped 0 bases and J dropped 3 bases, with 8 bases sitting between them. Germline CDR1 SGHDN, CDR2 FVKESK. The CDR3 is 14 amino acids. CDR3 protein: CASSQDVRYTEAFF. DNA for the CDR3: TGTGCCAGCAGCCAAGATGTGAGGTACACTGAAGCTTTCTTT. Full variable domain (rest looked up from reference TRBV14 and TRBJ1-1): EAGVTQFPSHSVIEKGQTVTLRCDPISGHDNLYWYRRVMGKEIKFLLHFVKESKQDESGMPNNRFLAERTGGTYSTLKVQPAELEDSGVYFCASSQDVRYTEAFFGQGTRLTVV.

The chain joins TRBV3-1 (or the pseudogene TRBV3-2) to TRBJ2-7; TRBD2 matches 8 bases. The CDR3 totals 15 residues. The V gene's germline CDR1 is LGHDT and CDR2 YNNKEL (reference sequence). V was clipped by 4 bases and J by 1 base; unmatched bases: 6. The CDR3 DNA sequence: TGTGCCAGCAGCCTAGGACTAGCCCGTTCCTACGAGCAGTACTTC. It encodes CASSLGLARSYEQYF.

This chain connects TRBV9 to TRBJ2-2; either TRBD1 or TRBD2 may supply D (11 bases each). This CDR3 contains 21 residues. The germline V gene has CDR1 SGDLS and CDR2 YYNGEE. Trimming left V 1 base short and J 7 bases short, with 32 bases between. The CDR3 region is CASSVPGQGGTSGSTGGELFF. DNA for the CDR3: TGTGCCAGCAGCGTACCGGGACAGGGGGGCACTAGCGGGAGTACGGGCGGGGAGCTGTTTTTT.